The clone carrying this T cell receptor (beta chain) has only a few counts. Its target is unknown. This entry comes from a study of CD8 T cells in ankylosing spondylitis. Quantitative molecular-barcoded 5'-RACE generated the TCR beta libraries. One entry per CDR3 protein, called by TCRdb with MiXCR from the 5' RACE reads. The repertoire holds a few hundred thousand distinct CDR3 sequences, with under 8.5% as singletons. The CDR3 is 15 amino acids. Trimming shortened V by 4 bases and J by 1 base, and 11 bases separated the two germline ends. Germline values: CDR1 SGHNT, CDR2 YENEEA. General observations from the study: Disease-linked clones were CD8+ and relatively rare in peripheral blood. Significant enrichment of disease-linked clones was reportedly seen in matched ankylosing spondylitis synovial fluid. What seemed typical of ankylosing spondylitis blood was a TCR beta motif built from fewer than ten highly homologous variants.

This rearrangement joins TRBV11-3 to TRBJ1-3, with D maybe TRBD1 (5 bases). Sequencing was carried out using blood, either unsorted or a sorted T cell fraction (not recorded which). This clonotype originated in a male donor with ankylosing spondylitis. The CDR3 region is CASSSAGGSGNTIYF. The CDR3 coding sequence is TGTGCCAGCAGCTCCGCCGGGGGATCTGGAAACACCATATATTTT.